This entry lists 10 T cell receptor beta chains sequenced from one sample in a study of graft-versus-host responses after intestinal transplantation. Their antigens are not known. Some clones are missing from TCRdb's copy, which holds only in-frame ones; the method was immunoSEQ multiplex PCR. The table lists about 39,000 clones, over 90% of them singletons. This specimen was unstimulated CD8+ T cells sorted from spleen or lymph node cells, taken before transplant. Receptors were obtained from a human donor who was the organ donor for an intestinal transplant.

The chain links TRBV14 to TRBJ2-7, with 7 bases fitting TRBD1. This CDR3 has 13 residues. CDR1 and CDR2 from the germline V gene are SGHDN and FVKESK. J was trimmed by 3 bases and V by 6 bases; bases with no gene match: 5. In nucleotides, the CDR3 is TGTGCCAGCAGTCCAGGGACAGACTACGAGCAGTACTTC. It is translated as CASSPGTDYEQYF.

V usage is TRBV6-1 and J usage is TRBJ2-7; D remains unclear. The CDR3 has 12 residues. V dropped 5 bases and J dropped 3 bases, with 8 bases sitting between them. Germline V gene sequence: CDR1 MNHNS, CDR2 SASEGT. CDR3 sequence: CASSWVGYEQYF. The CDR3, as DNA: TGTGCCAGCAGTTGGGTGGGCTACGAGCAGTACTTC.

With respect to this clone: In the same sample, other DNA sequences code for this CDR3. This chain connects TRBV9 to TRBJ2-7; D may be TRBD1 or TRBD2 (5 bases each). The V and J ends lost 0 bases and 6 bases respectively, with 10 bases between them. Germline CDR1 and CDR2: SGDLS and YYNGEE. CDR3 length equals 13 residues. For the CDR3, the DNA is TGTGCCAGCAGCGTAGGTGGGGGATTCGAGCAGTACTTC. It is translated as CASSVGGGFEQYF.

The chain combines TRBV6-1 with TRBJ2-5; perhaps D is TRBD1 or TRBD2 (6 bases each). V lost 7 bases and J lost 4, with 19 bases in between. The CDR3 runs to 15 residues. Germline V CDR1 and CDR2: MNHNS, SASEGT. CDR3 nucleotide sequence: TGTGCCAGCACCGAAGGGCCAGGGGAGGCAGAGACCCAGTACTTC. The encoded protein is CASTEGPGEAETQYF.

The gene calls are TRBV10-3 and TRBJ1-2, with D possibly TRBD1 on 6 matching bases. This CDR3 has 14 amino acids. In germline, CDR1 is ENHRY, CDR2 SYGVKD. The germline V and J ends were trimmed by 6 bases and 8 bases, with 19 bases remaining between them. CDR3 loop: CAISRSQGQKGYTF. The CDR3 nucleotides read TGTGCCATCAGCCGGAGTCAGGGGCAGAAAGGCTACACCTTC.

The chain recombines TRBV29-1 with TRBJ1-1, with TRBD1 identical over 12 bases. Trimming removed 6 bases from V and 4 bases from J; junction bases left unmatched: 15. The V gene's germline CDR1 is SQVTM and CDR2 ANQGSEA. The CDR3 is 17 residues long. The CDR3 coding sequence is TGCAGCGTGGATTGGGCCGGGACAGGGGGCAGGGGCACTGAAGCTTTCTTT. Its protein product is CSVDWAGTGGRGTEAFF.

The J gene is TRBJ1-1, the V gene TRBV9, with no clear D. From germline, CDR1 is SGDLS and CDR2 YYNGEE. Trimming took off 4 bases at V and 4 bases at J, with 14 bases between the two ends. The CDR3 sequence is 14 residues long. As DNA, the CDR3 is TGTGCCAGCAGCCCCCAGTTTGGAGGCACTGAAGCTTTCTTT. Its translation: CASSPQFGGTEAFF.

This clone has only one observation. The J gene is TRBJ1-2, the V gene TRBV5-3, with a possible D match to TRBD1 (5 bases). TRBV5-3 is flagged as an ORF with uncertain function. The CDR3 contains 12 residues. Between the trimmed V and J ends, which lost 2 bases and 8 bases, there was a span of 10 bases. In DNA form, the CDR3 reads TGTGCCAGAAGCTTCCAGGGTTTAGGCTACACCTTC. Translating gives CARSFQGLGYTF.

V is TRBV30 and J is TRBJ1-1, with D maybe TRBD1 (5 bases). Germline lookup yields CDR1 GTSNPN and CDR2 SVGIG (reference sequence). There are 15 residues in the CDR3. Trimming took 3 bases from V and 0 from J, leaving 14 bases between them. The CDR3 loop reads CAWRDTQAMNTEAFF. The CDR3, as DNA: TGTGCCTGGAGGGACACACAGGCCATGAACACTGAAGCTTTCTTT.

The V gene is TRBV7-2, the J gene TRBJ1-1; D perhaps matches TRBD1 (6 bases). The CDR3 contains 15 residues. V dropped 5 bases and J dropped 3 bases, with 16 bases sitting between them. Germline lookup yields CDR1 SGHTA and CDR2 FQGNSA. This chain's CDR3 is CASSPAPQGYTEAFF. The DNA of the CDR3 is TGTGCCAGCAGCCCCGCCCCACAGGGTTACACTGAAGCTTTCTTT. The full variable domain, its missing parts supplied by reference TRBV7-2 and TRBJ1-1, is GAGVSQSPSNKVTEKGKDVELRCDPISGHTALYWYRQSLGQGLEFLIYFQGNSAPDKSGLPSDRFSAERTGGSVSTLTIQRTQQEDSAVYLCASSPAPQGYTEAFFGQGTRLTVV.